The rows below give T cell receptor beta chains drawn from one sample of a study of cytomegalovirus exposure and HLA in healthy donors. Data came from immunoSEQ multiplex PCR; TCRdb stores just in-frame clones and leaves some out. The sample has some 80,000 clones, more than 60% seen once. Sequenced input: PBMCs. These receptors were collected from a man in his forties or fifties in good health and CMV-seronegative. The CDR3 runs from the conserved cysteine through the conserved F or W. The order of the fields is J gene, CDR3 length, D gene, clone size, V gene, CDR3 DNA, CDR3 protein. A D gene is named only where the DNA matches it firmly. The size of a clone is reported for some rows only, either as once, few or many, or as a class for expanded clones.

>TRBJ1-6|15|TRBD1|.|TRBV19
TGTGCCAGTAGTCCAACAGGGGGTGGAAATTCACCCCTCCACTTT
CASSPTGGGNSPLHF
>TRBJ2-6|15|.|.|TRBV18
TGTGCCAGCTCACCAGAGAAAGGGGTTGTCAACGTCCTGACTTTC
CASSPEKGVVNVLTF
>TRBJ2-2|17|.|.|TRBV10-3
TGTGCCATCAGTGAGCAGCCGGGACTTACGAACACCGGGGAGCTGTTTTTT
CAISEQPGLTNTGELFF
>TRBJ1-1|14|.|few|TRBV28
TGTGCCAGCACCTCAACAGGGAGGAACACTGAAGCTTTCTTT
CASTSTGRNTEAFF
>TRBJ2-3|15|TRBD2|.|TRBV7-2
TGTGCCAGCAGCCCCCCTAGCGGGAGAAGGGATACGCAGTATTTT
CASSPPSGRRDTQYF
>TRBJ2-3|14|.|.|TRBV18
TGTGCCAGCTCACCAGGCAGAAGCACAGATACGCAGTATTTT
CASSPGRSTDTQYF
>TRBJ2-7|13|.|.|TRBV6-9
TGTGCCGCCTCTGTCAAGAGCTCTGGCGAGCAGTACTTC
CAASVKSSGEQYF
>TRBJ1-2|14|TRBD1|.|TRBV5-1
TGCGCCAGCAGCCGGGAGGGACAGGGTTTTAGCTACACCTTC
CASSREGQGFSYTF
>TRBJ1-2|12|.|.|TRBV19
TGTGCCAGTATTCATCCTAACTATGGCTACACCTTC
CASIHPNYGYTF
>TRBJ2-3|16|.|.|TRBV2
TGTGCCAGCACCGGACTGACTATTCTGACTGAAGATACGCAGTATTTT
CASTGLTILTEDTQYF
>TRBJ2-3|16|TRBD2|.|TRBV7-2
TGTGCCAGCAGCCCAATTAGCGGGGGGGGGACAGATACGCAGTATTTT
CASSPISGGGTDTQYF
>TRBJ1-4|14|.|.|TRBV10-3
TGTGCCATCAGTGAGTCTGGGGGCAATGAAAAACTGTTTTTT
CAISESGGNEKLFF
>TRBJ2-3|16|.|.|TRBV5-1
TGCGCCAGCAGCCTCGGAGGGACCCATAACACAGATACGCAGTATTTT
CASSLGGTHNTDTQYF
>TRBJ2-7|14|TRBD2|.|TRBV5-1
TGCGCCAGCAGCTTTGGCGGGAGGGCCTACGAGCAGTACTTC
CASSFGGRAYEQYF
>TRBJ2-1|14|.|.|TRBV7-9
TGTGCCAGCAGCTTAGCGGGAGGGACAATGGAGCAGTTCTTC
CASSLAGGTMEQFF
>TRBJ2-2|17|TRBD2|.|TRBV5-1
TGCGCCAGCAGCTGGACTAGCGGGAGGGCCGGCACCGGGGAGCTGTTTTTT
CASSWTSGRAGTGELFF
>TRBJ2-2|15|.|.|TRBV4-1
TGCGCCAGCAGCCTAGGACAGAGCTTCACCGGGGAGCTGTTTTTT
CASSLGQSFTGELFF
>TRBJ1-2|14|.|.|TRBV19
TGTGCCAGTAGCCAGGGGATAGGCAACTATGGCTACACCTTC
CASSQGIGNYGYTF
>TRBJ2-2|11|.|.|TRBV29-1
TGCAGCGTTGGGGGAGCCGGGGAGCTGTTTTTT
CSVGGAGELFF
>TRBJ1-3|16|.|.|TRBV13
TGTGCCAGCAGCCTCCGCGCCACTCTAGCCGGAAACACCATATATTTT
CASSLRATLAGNTIYF
>TRBJ2-2|14|.|.|TRBV9
TGTGCCAGCGAGACACCTTCTAACACCGGGGAGCTGTTTTTT
CASETPSNTGELFF
>TRBJ2-1|13|.|.|TRBV25-1
TGTGCCAGCAGTGGGACTCCAAGGAATGAGCAGTTCTTC
CASSGTPRNEQFF
>TRBJ2-3|16|TRBD2|.|TRBV6-1
TGTGCCAGCAGTGAAGTATTCGGGAGGTCTCAAGATACGCAGTATTTT
CASSEVFGRSQDTQYF
>TRBJ1-5|17|TRBD1|few|TRBV19
TGTGCCAGTAGTATTCGGTGGGGACAGGGTCTGAATCAGCCCCAGCATTTT
CASSIRWGQGLNQPQHF
>TRBJ1-6|15|.|.|TRBV5-1
TGCGCCAGCAGCTTGGCCGGGGGGGAGAGGTCACCCCTCCACTTT
CASSLAGGERSPLHF
>TRBJ2-1|14|.|.|TRBV4-2
TGTGCCAGCAGCCAGGAGAGATTTAGTGATGAGCAGTTCTTC
CASSQERFSDEQFF
>TRBJ2-1|13|TRBD2|.|TRBV6-1
TGTGCCACCGGGACTAGGGCCCTTAATGAGCAGTTCTTC
CATGTRALNEQFF
>TRBJ1-6|12|.|few|TRBV30
TGTGCCTCGGCGAGGGCTAATTCACCCCTCCACTTT
CASARANSPLHF
>TRBJ1-1|14|.|.|TRBV6-1
TGTGCCAGCAGGAAGGACAGCATGAACACTGAAGCTTTCTTT
CASRKDSMNTEAFF
>TRBJ1-1|16|.|.|TRBV5-1
TGCGCCAGCAGCTTGGATGGTGGGGGGGTGAACACTGAAGCTTTCTTT
CASSLDGGGVNTEAFF
>TRBJ2-1|14|.|.|TRBV5-1
TGCGCCAGCAGCTTCGGGGAGGTCTACAATGAGCAGTTCTTC
CASSFGEVYNEQFF
>TRBJ2-5|14|TRBD2|.|TRBV6-1
TGTGCCAGCTCTCGACTAGCGGGACAAGAGACCCAGTACTTC
CASSRLAGQETQYF
>TRBJ1-4|13|TRBD1|few|TRBV5-1
TGCGCCAGCAGCGGGACAGAGAATGAAAAACTGTTTTTT
CASSGTENEKLFF
>TRBJ2-2|16|TRBD2|once|TRBV6-4
TGTGCCAGCAGTGAGGGACATAGCGGGAGAGCCGGGGAGCTGTTTTTT
CASSEGHSGRAGELFF
>TRBJ2-3|13|.|.|TRBV29-1
TGCAGCGCTGGACAGACGTTCACAGATACGCAGTATTTT
CSAGQTFTDTQYF
>TRBJ2-3|17|TRBD2|.|TRBV19
TGTGCCAGTAGTCGAGGTCCCTCGGGAGGAAGCACAGATACGCAGTATTTT
CASSRGPSGGSTDTQYF
>TRBJ1-6|16|TRBD1|few|TRBV5-6
TGTGCCAGCAGCTTGGGGGACAGGGGGTCAAATTCACCCCTCCACTTT
CASSLGDRGSNSPLHF
>TRBJ2-1|13|.|.|TRBV28
TGTGCCAGCAGCGCGGGACAGTACAATGAGCAGTTCTTC
CASSAGQYNEQFF
>TRBJ1-2|14|TRBD1|.|TRBV6-5
TGTGCCAGCAGTGGCAGGGGGCGCAACTATGGCTACACCTTC
CASSGRGRNYGYTF
>TRBJ1-5|12|.|.|TRBV7-2
TGTGCCAGCAGCACTAATAATCAGCCCCAGCATTTT
CASSTNNQPQHF
>TRBJ1-1|14|.|.|TRBV5-1
TGCGCCAGCAGCCCGGCACCCCAGGACACTGAAGCTTTCTTT
CASSPAPQDTEAFF
>TRBJ1-4|14|.|.|TRBV28
TGTGCCAGCAGTCGAGGAACAGGGACTGAAAAACTGTTTTTT
CASSRGTGTEKLFF
>TRBJ2-2|16|.|.|TRBV5-1
TGCGCCAGCAAGGCGGGACAGACCACGAACACCGGGGAGCTGTTTTTT
CASKAGQTTNTGELFF
>TRBJ2-5|14|.|once|TRBV5-8
TGTGCCAGCAGCTTGTATTGGGGGCGAGAGACCCAGTACTTC
CASSLYWGRETQYF
>TRBJ1-5|14|TRBD1|.|TRBV7-8
TGTGCCACCAAGGGACAGCCAAACAATCAGCCCCAGCATTTT
CATKGQPNNQPQHF
>TRBJ2-7|13|.|once|TRBV5-5
TGTGCCAGCAGCTTGGGACTAGGTTACGAGCAGTACTTC
CASSLGLGYEQYF